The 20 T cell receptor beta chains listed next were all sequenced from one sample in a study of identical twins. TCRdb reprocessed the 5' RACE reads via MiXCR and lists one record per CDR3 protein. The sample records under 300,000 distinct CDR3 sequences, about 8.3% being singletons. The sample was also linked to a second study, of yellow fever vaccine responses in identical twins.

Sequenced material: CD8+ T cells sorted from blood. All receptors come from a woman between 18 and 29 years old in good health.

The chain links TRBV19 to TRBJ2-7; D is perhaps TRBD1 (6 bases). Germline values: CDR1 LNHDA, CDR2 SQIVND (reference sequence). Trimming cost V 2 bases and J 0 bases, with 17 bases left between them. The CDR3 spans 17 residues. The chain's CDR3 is CASSIYSGQWTSYEQYF. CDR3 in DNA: TGTGCCAGTAGTATATATTCCGGACAGTGGACCTCCTACGAGCAGTACTTC.

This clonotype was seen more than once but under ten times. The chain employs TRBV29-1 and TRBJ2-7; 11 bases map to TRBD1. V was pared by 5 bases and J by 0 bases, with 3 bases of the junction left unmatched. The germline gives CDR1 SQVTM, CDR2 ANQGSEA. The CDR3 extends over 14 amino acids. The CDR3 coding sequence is TGCAGCGTTTCCGGGACAGGGGGCTCCTACGAGCAGTACTTC. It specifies CSVSGTGGSYEQYF.

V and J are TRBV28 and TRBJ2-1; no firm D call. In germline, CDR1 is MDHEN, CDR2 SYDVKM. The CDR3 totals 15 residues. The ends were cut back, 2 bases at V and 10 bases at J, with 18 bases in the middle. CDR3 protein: CASSLGRASPKEQFF. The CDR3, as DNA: TGTGCCAGCAGTTTAGGCAGAGCTTCCCCTAAGGAGCAGTTCTTC.

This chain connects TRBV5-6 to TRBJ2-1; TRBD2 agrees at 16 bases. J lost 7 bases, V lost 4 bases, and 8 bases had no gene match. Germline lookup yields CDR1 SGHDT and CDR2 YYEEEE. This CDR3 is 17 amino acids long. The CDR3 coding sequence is TGTGCCAGCAGCCTTGGGACTAGCGGGAGGGTGGAGAATGAGCAGTTCTTC. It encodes CASSLGTSGRVENEQFF. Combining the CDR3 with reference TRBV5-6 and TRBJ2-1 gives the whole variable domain DAGVTQSPTHLIKTRGQQVTLRCSPKSGHDTVSWYQQALGQGPQFIFQYYEEEERQRGNFPDRFSGHQFPNYSSELNVNALLLGDSALYLCASSLGTSGRVENEQFFGPGTRLTVL.

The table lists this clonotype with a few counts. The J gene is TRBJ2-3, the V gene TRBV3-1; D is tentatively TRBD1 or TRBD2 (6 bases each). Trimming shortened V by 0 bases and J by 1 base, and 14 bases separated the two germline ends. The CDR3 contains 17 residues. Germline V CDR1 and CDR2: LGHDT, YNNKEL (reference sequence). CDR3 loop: CASSQDLNGGGTDTQYF. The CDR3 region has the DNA TGTGCCAGCAGCCAAGATCTTAACGGGGGCGGCACAGATACGCAGTATTTT.

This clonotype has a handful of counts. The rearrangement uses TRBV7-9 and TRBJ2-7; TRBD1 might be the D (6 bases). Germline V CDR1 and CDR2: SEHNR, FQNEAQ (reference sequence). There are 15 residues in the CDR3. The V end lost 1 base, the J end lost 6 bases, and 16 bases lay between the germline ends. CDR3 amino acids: CASSLEQGLSTEQYF. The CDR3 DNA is TGTGCCAGCAGCTTAGAACAGGGCCTATCGACCGAGCAGTACTTC.

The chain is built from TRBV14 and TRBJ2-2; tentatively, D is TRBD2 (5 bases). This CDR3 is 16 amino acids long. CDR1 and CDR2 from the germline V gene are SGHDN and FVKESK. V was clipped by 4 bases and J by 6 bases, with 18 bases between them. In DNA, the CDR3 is TGTGCCAGCAGCCTTCCAGGAGGCTGGCTTGCCGGGGAGCTGTTTTTT. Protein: CASSLPGGWLAGELFF. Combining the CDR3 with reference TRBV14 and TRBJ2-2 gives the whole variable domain EAGVTQFPSHSVIEKGQTVTLRCDPISGHDNLYWYRRVMGKEIKFLLHFVKESKQDESGMPNNRFLAERTGGTYSTLKVQPAELEDSGVYFCASSLPGGWLAGELFFGEGSRLTVL.

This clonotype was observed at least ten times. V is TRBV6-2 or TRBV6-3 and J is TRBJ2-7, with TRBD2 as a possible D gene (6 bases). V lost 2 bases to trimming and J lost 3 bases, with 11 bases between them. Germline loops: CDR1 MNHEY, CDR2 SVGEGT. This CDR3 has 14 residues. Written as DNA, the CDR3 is TGTGCCAGCAGTTACGAAGACGGGAGCTACGAGCAGTACTTC. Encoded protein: CASSYEDGSYEQYF.

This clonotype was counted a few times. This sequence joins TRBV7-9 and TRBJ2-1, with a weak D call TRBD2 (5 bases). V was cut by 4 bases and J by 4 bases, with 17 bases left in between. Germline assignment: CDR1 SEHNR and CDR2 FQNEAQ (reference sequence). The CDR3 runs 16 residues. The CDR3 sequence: CASSSTTKWEYNEQFF. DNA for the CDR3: TGTGCCAGCAGCTCGACCACTAAATGGGAGTACAATGAGCAGTTCTTC.

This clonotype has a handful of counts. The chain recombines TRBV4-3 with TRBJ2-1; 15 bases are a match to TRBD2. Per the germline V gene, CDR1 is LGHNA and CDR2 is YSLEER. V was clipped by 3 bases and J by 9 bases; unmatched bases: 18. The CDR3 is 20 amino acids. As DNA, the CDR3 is TGCGCCAGCAGCCATGAGATGGGAGGACTAGCGGGAGGGCCGTGGAGTGAGCAGTTCTTC. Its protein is CASSHEMGGLAGGPWSEQFF.

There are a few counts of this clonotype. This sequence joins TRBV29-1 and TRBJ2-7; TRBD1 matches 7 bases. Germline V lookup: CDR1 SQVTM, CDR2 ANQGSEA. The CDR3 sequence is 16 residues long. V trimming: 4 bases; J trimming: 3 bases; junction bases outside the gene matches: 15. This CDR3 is CSVVEGVGGYFYEQYF. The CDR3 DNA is TGCAGCGTTGTTGAAGGTGTAGGGGGCTATTTCTACGAGCAGTACTTC.

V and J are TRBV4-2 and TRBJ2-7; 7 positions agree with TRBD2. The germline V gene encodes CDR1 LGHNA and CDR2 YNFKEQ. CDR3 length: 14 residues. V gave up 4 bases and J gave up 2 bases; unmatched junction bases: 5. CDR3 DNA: TGTGCCAGCAGCCGGACTAGTGTTCCCTACGAGCAGTACTTC. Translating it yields CASSRTSVPYEQYF.

CDR3 DNA: TGTGCCAGCAGCTCCTTAATCGGACTAGCGGCCTACGAGCAGTACTTC. Encoded protein: CASSSLIGLAAYEQYF. The chain couples TRBV4-2 to TRBJ2-7, with TRBD2 matching 10 bases. The CDR3 is made up of 16 amino acids. Germline loops: CDR1 LGHNA, CDR2 YNFKEQ. After removal of 5 bases from V and 2 bases from J, the junction contained 9 bases not matched to a gene.

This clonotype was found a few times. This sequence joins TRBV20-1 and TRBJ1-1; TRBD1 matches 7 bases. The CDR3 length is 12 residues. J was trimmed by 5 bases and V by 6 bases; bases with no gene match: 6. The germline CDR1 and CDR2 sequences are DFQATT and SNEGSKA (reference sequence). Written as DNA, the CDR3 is TGCAGTGCCCATGTGACAGGGACTGAAGCTTTCTTT. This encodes CSAHVTGTEAFF.

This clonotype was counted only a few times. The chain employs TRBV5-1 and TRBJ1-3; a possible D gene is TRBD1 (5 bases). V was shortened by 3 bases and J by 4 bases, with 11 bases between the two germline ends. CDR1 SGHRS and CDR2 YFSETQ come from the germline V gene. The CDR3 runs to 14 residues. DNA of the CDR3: TGCGCCAGCAGCTCAAAGGGGCTGGGAAACACCATATATTTT. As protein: CASSSKGLGNTIYF. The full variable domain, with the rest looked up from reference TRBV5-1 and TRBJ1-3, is KAGVTQTPRYLIKTRGQQVTLSCSPISGHRSVSWYQQTPGQGLQFLFEYFSETQRNKGNFPGRFSGRQFSNSRSEMNVSTLELGDSALYLCASSSKGLGNTIYFGEGSWLTVV.

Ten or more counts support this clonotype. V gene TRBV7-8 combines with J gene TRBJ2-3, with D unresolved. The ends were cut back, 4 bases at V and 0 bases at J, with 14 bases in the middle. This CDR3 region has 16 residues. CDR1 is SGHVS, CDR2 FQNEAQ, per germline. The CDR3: CASSYKGRSSTDTQYF. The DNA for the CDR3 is TGTGCCAGCAGCTATAAAGGACGGTCTAGCACAGATACGCAGTATTTT.

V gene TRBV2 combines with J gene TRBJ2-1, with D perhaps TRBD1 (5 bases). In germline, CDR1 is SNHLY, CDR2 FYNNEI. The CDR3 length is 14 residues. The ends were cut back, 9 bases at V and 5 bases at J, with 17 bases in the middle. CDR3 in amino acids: CASKTSTAHNEQFF. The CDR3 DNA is TGTGCCAGTAAAACCTCGACAGCACACAATGAGCAGTTCTTC. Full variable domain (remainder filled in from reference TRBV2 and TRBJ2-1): EPEVTQTPSHQVTQMGQEVILRCVPISNHLYFYWYRQILGQKVEFLVSFYNNEISEKSEIFDDQFSVERPDGSNFTLKIRSTKLEDSAMYFCASKTSTAHNEQFFGPGTRLTVL.

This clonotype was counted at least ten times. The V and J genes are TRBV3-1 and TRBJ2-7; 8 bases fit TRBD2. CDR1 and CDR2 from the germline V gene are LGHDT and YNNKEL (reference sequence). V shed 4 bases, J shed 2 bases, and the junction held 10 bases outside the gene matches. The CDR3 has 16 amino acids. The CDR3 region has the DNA TGTGCCAGCAGCCCGAAAGGTAGCGGGAACCCCTACGAGCAGTACTTC. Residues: CASSPKGSGNPYEQYF.

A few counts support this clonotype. The CDR3 coding sequence is TGTGCCAGCAGCTTAGGTCAATGGGCGGGAGGATACAATGAGCAGTTCTTC. The encoded protein is CASSLGQWAGGYNEQFF. The chain is built from TRBV7-9 and TRBJ2-1, with 8 bases aligning to TRBD2. V shed 1 base, J shed 4 bases, and the junction held 9 bases outside the gene matches. This CDR3 region has 17 residues. Germline V gene data show CDR1 as SEHNR and CDR2 as FQNEAQ (reference sequence).

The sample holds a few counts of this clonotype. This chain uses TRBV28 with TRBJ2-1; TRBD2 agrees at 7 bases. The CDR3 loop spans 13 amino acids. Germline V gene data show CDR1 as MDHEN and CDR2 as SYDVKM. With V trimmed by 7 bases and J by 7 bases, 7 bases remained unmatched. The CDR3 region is CASIGTTRNEQFF. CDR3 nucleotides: TGTGCCAGCATTGGGACTACCCGGAATGAGCAGTTCTTC.